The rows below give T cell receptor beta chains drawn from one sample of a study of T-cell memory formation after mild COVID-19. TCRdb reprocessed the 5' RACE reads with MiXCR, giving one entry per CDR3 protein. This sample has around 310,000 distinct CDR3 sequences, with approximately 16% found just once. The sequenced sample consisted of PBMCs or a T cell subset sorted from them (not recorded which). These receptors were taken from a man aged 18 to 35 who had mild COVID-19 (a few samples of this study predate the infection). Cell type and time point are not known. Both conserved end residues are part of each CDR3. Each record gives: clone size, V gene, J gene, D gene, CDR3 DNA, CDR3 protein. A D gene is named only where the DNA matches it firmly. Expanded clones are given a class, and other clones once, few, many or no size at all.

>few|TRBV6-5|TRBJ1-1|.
TGTGCCAGCAGTTATTCTCCGGGCAGATCGAACACTGAAGCTTTCTTT
CASSYSPGRSNTEAFF
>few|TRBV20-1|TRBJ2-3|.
TGCAGTGCTCTTGGCCTGGGGTTAGATACGCAGTATTTT
CSALGLGLDTQYF
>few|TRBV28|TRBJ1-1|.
TGTGCCAGCAGTCGGGAGGGCACTGAAGCTTTCTTT
CASSREGTEAFF
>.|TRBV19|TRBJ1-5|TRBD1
TGTGCCAGTAGTAGACCACAGGGGAAGAATCAGCCCCAGCATTTT
CASSRPQGKNQPQHF
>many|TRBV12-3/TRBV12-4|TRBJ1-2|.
TGTGCCAGCAGTTTAGAGTACGGCGTCTATGGCTACACCTTC
CASSLEYGVYGYTF
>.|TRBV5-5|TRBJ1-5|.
TGTGCCAGCAGCTTGGGGTCGGATAGCAATCAGCCCCAGCATTTT
CASSLGSDSNQPQHF
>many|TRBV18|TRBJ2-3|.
TGTGCCAGCTCACCACCCGAGGGGGTAGATACGCAGTATTTT
CASSPPEGVDTQYF
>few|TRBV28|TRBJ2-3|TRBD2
TGTGCCGTCCGCGGGACTAGCGGGGGAAAGACGCAGTATTTT
CAVRGTSGGKTQYF
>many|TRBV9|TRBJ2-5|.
TGTGCCAGCAGCGTCGGACGGTATGAAGAGACCCAGTACTTC
CASSVGRYEETQYF
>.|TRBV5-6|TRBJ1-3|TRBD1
TGTGCCAGCAGCTTGGGAGGGACAGGGGCGAACACCATATATTTT
CASSLGGTGANTIYF
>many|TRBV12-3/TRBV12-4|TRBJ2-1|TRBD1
TGTGCCAGCAGGGGGTCAGGGGGCGACGATGAGCAGTTCTTC
CASRGSGGDDEQFF
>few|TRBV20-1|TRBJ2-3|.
TGCAGTGAGGCTAAGCGGGGCACAGATACGCAGTATTTT
CSEAKRGTDTQYF
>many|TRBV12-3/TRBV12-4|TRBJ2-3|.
TGTGCCAGCAGAGAAAGACCCGGCGGGACGCAGTATTTT
CASRERPGGTQYF
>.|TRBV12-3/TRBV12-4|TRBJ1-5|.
TGTGCCAGCAGTTTGGGAAGCTATTCCAATCAGCCCCAGCATTTT
CASSLGSYSNQPQHF
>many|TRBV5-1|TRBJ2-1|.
TGCGCCAGCAGACCCGGGACCGCGTCCTACAATGAGCAGTTCTTC
CASRPGTASYNEQFF
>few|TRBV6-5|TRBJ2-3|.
TGTGCCAGCAACGAAATCGCGGCCGGGACAGATACGCAGTATTTT
CASNEIAAGTDTQYF
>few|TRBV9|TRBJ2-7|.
TGTGCCAGCAGCGTAAGTCAGGACACCTACGAGCAGTACTTC
CASSVSQDTYEQYF
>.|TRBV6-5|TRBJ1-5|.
TGTGCCAGCAGTTACTCGGCGGCAATCAATCAGCCCCAGCATTTT
CASSYSAAINQPQHF
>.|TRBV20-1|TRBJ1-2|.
TGCAGTGCTTACTCACTTAACCGACATTATGGCTACACCTTC
CSAYSLNRHYGYTF
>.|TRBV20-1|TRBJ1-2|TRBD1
TGCAGTGCTAGATGGACAGGGTTCAATGGCTACACCTTC
CSARWTGFNGYTF
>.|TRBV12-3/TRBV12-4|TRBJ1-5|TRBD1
TGTGCCAGCACCCCCAGACAGGGGGCGGCGGCCCAGCATTTT
CASTPRQGAAAQHF
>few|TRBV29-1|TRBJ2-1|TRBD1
TGCAGCGTTGATGAGGGGGCGGATGAGCAGTTCTTC
CSVDEGADEQFF
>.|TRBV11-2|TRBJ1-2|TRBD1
TGTGCCAGAAGCCCAACTTCCGGACAGGGGAACTATGGCTACACCTTC
CARSPTSGQGNYGYTF
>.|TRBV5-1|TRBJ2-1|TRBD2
TGCGCCAGCAGCTTGGTTGCGGGGGGGGAGAATGAGCAGTTCTTC
CASSLVAGGENEQFF
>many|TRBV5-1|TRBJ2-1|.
TGCGCCAGTTTGGCGGGGAAGGAACCCTACAATGAGCAGTTCTTC
CASLAGKEPYNEQFF
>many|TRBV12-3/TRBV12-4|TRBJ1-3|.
TGTGCCAGCAGTTTAGGAGTCTCTGGAAACACCATATATTTT
CASSLGVSGNTIYF
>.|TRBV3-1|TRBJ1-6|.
TGTGCCAGCAGCCAAGTCCACTCAGGACTTTCACCCCTCCACTTT
CASSQVHSGLSPLHF
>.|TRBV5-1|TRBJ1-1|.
TGCGCCAGCAGCTTCACGTCCCAGACAGGACGCACTGAAGCTTTCTTT
CASSFTSQTGRTEAFF
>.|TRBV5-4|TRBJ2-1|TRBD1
TGTGCCAGCAGCCCCTGGACAGGGGGTAGAATCTCCTACAATGAGCAGTTCTTC
CASSPWTGGRISYNEQFF
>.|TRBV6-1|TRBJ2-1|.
TGTGCCAGCACTGGCCAGGTGAATTCCTACAATGAGCAGTTCTTC
CASTGQVNSYNEQFF
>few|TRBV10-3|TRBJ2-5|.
TGTGCCATCAGTGGAGACGGACTAAGCGAGACCCAGTACTTC
CAISGDGLSETQYF
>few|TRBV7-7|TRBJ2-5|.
TGTGCCAGCAGCCGGGGCCGGGAAGGGGAGACCCAGTACTTC
CASSRGREGETQYF
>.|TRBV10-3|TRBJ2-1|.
TGTGCCATCAGTACCGGGCAGTACAATGAGCAGTTCTTC
CAISTGQYNEQFF
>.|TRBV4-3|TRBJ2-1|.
TGCGCCAGCAGCCAAGATCCCCTCCGAAGGGGAAACTACAATGAGCAGTTCTTC
CASSQDPLRRGNYNEQFF
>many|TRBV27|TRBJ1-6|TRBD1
TGTGCCAGCAGTCCGGACAGGGGGCGCGGAGGCTTGTCACCCCTCCACTTT
CASSPDRGRGGLSPLHF
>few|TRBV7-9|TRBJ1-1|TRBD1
TGTGCCAGCAGCTCCCCGGACAGGGGGAACACTGAAGCTTTCTTT
CASSSPDRGNTEAFF
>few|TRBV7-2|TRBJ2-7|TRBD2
TGTGCCAGCAGCCCTGGGACTAGCGGGGGTGGTGACTACGAGCAGTACTTC
CASSPGTSGGGDYEQYF
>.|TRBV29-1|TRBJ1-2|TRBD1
TGCAGCGTTGCGGAAGGGGGCGGCTACACCTTC
CSVAEGGGYTF
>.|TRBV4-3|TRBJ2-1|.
TGCGCCAGCAGCCCCCGCATTATACACAATGAGCAGTTCTTC
CASSPRIIHNEQFF
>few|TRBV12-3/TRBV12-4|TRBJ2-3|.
TGTGCCAGCCGAGGCTCAGGGAGCACAGATACGCAGTATTTT
CASRGSGSTDTQYF
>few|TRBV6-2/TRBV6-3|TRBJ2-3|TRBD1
TGTGCCAGCAGTGGCCGGGACAGGGATCTTCGGAGCTTTGGAGGTCCAGATACGCAGTATTTT
CASSGRDRDLRSFGGPDTQYF
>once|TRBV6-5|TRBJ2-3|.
TGTGCCAGCAGTTCGTACGGAGATACGCAGTATTTT
CASSSYGDTQYF
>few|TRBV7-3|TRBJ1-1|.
TGTGCCAGCAGCTTATCTGTTGACACTGAAGCTTTCTTT
CASSLSVDTEAFF
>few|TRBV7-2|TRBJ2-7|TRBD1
TGTGCCAGCAGCCCCGGACAGGCCTTCTACGAGCAGTACTTC
CASSPGQAFYEQYF
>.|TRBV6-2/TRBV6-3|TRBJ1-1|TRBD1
TGTGCCAGCAGTTACGGCACAGGGGCCCGCACTGAAGCTTTCTTT
CASSYGTGARTEAFF
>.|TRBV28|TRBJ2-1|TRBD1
TGTGCCAGCAGTAGTACTCGGACAGGCCTGCAGTTCTTC
CASSSTRTGLQFF
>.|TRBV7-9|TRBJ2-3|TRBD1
TGTGCCAGCAGACTAACAGGGGGCGTGGATACGCAGTATTTT
CASRLTGGVDTQYF
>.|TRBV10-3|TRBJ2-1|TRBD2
TGTGCCATCAGTGGAAATCTAGAGCGGGGGACCTATGAGCAGTTCTTC
CAISGNLERGTYEQFF